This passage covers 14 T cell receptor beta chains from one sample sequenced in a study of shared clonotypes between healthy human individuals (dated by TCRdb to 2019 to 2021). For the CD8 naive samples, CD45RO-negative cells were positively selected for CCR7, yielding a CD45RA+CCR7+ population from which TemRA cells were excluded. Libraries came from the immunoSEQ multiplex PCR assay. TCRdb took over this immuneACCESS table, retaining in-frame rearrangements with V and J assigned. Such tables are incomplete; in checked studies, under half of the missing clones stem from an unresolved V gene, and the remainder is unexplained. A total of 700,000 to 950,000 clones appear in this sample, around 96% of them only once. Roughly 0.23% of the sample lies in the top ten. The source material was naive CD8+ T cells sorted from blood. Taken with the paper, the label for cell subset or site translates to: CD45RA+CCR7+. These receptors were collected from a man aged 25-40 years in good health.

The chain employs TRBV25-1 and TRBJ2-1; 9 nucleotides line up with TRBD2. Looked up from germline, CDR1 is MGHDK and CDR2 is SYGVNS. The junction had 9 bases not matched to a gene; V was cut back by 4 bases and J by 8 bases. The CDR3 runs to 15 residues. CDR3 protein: CASSAGTSRYDEQFF. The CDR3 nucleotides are TGTGCCAGCAGTGCCGGGACTAGCCGGTACGATGAGCAGTTCTTC.

DNA for the CDR3: TGTGCCAGCAGCTTGGGCAGGCCACAAGAGACCCAGTACTTC. This gives the protein CASSLGRPQETQYF. The chain recombines TRBV5-5 with TRBJ2-5; no firm D call. V lost 0 bases and J lost 2, with 8 bases in between. The length of the CDR3 is 14 residues. Germline values: CDR1 SGHKS, CDR2 YYEKEE (reference sequence).

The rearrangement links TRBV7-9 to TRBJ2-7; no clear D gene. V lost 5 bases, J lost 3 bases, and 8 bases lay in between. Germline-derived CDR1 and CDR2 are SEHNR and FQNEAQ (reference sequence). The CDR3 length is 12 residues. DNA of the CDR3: TGTGCCAGCAGCAAACAGAGCTACGAGCAGTACTTC. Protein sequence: CASSKQSYEQYF.

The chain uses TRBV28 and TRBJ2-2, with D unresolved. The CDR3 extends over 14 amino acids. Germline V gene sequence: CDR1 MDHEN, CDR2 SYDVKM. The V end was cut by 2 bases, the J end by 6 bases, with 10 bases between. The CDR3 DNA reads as TGTGCCAGCAGTTTACCGGAGATTTCCGGGGAGCTGTTTTTT. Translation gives CASSLPEISGELFF.

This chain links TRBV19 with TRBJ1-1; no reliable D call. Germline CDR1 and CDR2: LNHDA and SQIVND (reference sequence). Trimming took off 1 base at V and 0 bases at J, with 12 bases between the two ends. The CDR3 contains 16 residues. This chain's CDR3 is CASSIALREMNTEAFF. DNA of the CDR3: TGTGCCAGTAGTATAGCCCTTCGCGAGATGAACACTGAAGCTTTCTTT. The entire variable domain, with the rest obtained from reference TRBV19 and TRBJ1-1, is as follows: DGGITQSPKYLFRKEGQNVTLSCEQNLNHDAMYWYRQDPGQGLRLIYYSQIVNDFQKGDIAEGYSVSREKKESFPLTVTSAQKNPTAFYLCASSIALREMNTEAFFGQGTRLTVV.

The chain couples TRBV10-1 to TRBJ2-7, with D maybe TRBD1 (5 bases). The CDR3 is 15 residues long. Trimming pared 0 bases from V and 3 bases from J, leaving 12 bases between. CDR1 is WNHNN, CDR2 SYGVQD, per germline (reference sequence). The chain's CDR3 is CASSESAGISYEQYF. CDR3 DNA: TGCGCCAGCAGTGAGTCGGCAGGGATTAGCTACGAGCAGTACTTC.

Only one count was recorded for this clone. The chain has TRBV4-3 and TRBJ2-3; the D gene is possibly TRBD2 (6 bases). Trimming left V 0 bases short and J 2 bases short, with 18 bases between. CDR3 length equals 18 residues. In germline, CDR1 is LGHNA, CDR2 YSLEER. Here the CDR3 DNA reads TGCGCCAGCAGCCAAGAGTTTTACGGGAGTGCCACCACAGATACGCAGTATTTT. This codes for CASSQEFYGSATTDTQYF.

CDR3 residues: CASSFVTGRWNEQYF. The CDR3 bases are TGTGCCAGCAGCTTCGTGACAGGTCGGTGGAACGAGCAGTACTTC. The chain couples TRBV5-6 to TRBJ2-7, with a weak D call TRBD1 (6 bases). Trimming took 2 bases from V and 5 from J, leaving 17 bases between them. The CDR3 runs 15 residues. The germline V gene encodes CDR1 SGHDT and CDR2 YYEEEE.

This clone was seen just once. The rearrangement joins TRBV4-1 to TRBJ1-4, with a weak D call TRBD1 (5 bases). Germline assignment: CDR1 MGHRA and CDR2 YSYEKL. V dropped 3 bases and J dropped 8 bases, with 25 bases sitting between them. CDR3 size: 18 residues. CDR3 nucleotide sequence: TGCGCCAGCAGCCATCCCACCAGGGAAGGTCTGTCTGGCGAAAAACTGTTTTTT. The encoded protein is CASSHPTREGLSGEKLFF.

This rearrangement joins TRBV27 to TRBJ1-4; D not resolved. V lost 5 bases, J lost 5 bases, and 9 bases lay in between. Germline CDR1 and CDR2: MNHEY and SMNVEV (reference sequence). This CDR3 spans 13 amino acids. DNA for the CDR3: TGTGCCAGCAGTAGCACGCACAATGAAAAACTGTTTTTT. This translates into CASSSTHNEKLFF.

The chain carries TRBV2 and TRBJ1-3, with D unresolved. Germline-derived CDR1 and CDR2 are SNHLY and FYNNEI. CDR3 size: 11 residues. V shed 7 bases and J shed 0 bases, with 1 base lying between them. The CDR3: CASTSGNTIYF. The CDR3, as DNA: TGTGCCAGCACCTCTGGAAACACCATATATTTT.

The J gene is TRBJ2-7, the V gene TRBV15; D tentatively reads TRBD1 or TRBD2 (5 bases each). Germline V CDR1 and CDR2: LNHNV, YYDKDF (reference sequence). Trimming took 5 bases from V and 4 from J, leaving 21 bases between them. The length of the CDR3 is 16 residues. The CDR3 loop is CATSRRGVDPTYEQYF. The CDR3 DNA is TGTGCCACCAGCCGCCGAGGGGTGGATCCAACATACGAGCAGTACTTC.

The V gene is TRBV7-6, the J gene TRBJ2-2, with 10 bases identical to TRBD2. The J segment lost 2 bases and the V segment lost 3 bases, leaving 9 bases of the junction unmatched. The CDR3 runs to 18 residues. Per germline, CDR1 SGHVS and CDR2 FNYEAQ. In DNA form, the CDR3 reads TGTGCCAGCAGCTTCTCCCCGGGACTAGCGATAAACACCGGGGAGCTGTTTTTT. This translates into CASSFSPGLAINTGELFF.

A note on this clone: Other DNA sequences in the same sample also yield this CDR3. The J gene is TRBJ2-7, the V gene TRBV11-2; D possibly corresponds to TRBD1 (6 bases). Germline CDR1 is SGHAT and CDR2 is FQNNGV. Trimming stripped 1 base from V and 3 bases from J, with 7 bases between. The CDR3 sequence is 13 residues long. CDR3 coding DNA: TGTGCCAGCAGCTTAGGGGGGCTCTACGAGCAGTACTTC. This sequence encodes CASSLGGLYEQYF.